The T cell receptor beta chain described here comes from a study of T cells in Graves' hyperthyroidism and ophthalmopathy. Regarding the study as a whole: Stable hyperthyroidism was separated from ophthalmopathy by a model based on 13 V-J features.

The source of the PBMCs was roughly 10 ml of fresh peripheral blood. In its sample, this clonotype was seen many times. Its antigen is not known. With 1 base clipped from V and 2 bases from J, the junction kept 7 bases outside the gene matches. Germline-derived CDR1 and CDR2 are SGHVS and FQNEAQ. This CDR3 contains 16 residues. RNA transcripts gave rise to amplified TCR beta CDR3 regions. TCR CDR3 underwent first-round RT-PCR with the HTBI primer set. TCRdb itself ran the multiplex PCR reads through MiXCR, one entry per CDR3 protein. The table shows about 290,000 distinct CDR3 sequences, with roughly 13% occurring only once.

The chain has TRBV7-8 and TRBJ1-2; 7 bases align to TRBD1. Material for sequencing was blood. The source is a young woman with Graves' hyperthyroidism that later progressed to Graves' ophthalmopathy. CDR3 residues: CASSLEYRGTNYGYTF. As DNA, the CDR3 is TGTGCCAGCAGCTTAGAATACAGGGGAACCAACTATGGCTACACCTTC.